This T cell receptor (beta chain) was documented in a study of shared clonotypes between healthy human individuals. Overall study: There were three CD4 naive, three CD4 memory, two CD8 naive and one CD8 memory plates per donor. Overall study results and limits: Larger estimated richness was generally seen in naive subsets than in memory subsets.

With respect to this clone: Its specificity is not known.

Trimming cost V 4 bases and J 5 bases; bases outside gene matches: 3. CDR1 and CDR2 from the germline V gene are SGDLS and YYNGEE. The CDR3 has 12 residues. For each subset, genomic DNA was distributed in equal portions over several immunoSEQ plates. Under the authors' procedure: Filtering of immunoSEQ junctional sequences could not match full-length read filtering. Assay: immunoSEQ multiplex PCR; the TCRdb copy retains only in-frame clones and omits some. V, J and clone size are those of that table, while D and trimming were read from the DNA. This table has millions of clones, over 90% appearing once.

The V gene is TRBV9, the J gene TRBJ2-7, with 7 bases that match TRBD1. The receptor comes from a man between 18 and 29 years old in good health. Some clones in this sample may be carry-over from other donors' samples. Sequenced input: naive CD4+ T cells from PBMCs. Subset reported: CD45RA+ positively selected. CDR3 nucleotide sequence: TGTGCCAGCAGCTATACAGGGGACGAGCAGTACTTC. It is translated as CASSYTGDEQYF. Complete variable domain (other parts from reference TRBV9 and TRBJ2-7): DSGVTQTPKHLITATGQRVTLRCSPRSGDLSVYWYQQSLDQGLQFLIQYYNGEERAKGNILERFSAQQFPDLHSELNLSSLELGDSALYFCASSYTGDEQYFGPGTRLTVT.